These 2 T cell receptor beta chains share one sample of origin, sequenced in a study of control samples from healthy donors and cancer patients. The repertoire was sequenced with immunoSEQ multiplex PCR; TCRdb's copy has only in-frame clones and lacks some. The sample has about 50,000 clones, about nine tenths seen once. The sequencing input was PBMCs. The receptors were gathered from a man aged 45-65 years with head and neck cancer.

The V and J genes are TRBV6-1 and TRBJ2-1; 12 nucleotides agree with TRBD2. V lost 2 bases, J lost 6 bases, and 2 bases stayed unmatched. Per the germline V gene, CDR1 is MNHNS and CDR2 is SASEGT. The CDR3 extends over 15 amino acids. CDR3 in DNA: TGTGCCAGCAGTGAACTAGCGGGAGGGCCCAATGAGCAGTTCTTC. Protein: CASSELAGGPNEQFF.

V usage is TRBV5-4 and J usage is TRBJ2-3; possibly TRBD1 or TRBD2 for D (5 bases each). V was clipped by 5 bases and J by 8 bases, with 18 bases between them. There are 14 residues in the CDR3. Germline loops: CDR1 SGHNT, CDR2 YYREEE (reference sequence). The CDR3 loop reads CASRTRDGSVTQYF. Here the CDR3 DNA reads TGTGCCAGCAGGACCCGGGACGGATCTGTTACGCAGTATTTT.